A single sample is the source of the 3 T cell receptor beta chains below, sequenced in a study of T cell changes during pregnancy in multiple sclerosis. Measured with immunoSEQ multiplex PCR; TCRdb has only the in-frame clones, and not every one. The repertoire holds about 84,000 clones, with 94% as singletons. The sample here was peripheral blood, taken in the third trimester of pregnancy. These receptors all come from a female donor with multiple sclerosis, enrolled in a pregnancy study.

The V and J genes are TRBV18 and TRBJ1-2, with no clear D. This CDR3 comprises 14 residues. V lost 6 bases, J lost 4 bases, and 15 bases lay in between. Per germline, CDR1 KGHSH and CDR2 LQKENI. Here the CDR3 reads CASSPSGEGYGYTF. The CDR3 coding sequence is TGTGCCAGCTCCCCATCCGGGGAGGGCTATGGCTACACCTTC.

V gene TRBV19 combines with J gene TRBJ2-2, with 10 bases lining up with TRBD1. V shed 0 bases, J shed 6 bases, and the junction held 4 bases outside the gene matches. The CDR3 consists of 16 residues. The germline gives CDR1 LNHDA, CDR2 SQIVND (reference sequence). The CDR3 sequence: CASSIDWDRGAGELFF. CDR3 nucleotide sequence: TGTGCCAGTAGTATAGATTGGGACAGGGGCGCCGGGGAGCTGTTTTTT.

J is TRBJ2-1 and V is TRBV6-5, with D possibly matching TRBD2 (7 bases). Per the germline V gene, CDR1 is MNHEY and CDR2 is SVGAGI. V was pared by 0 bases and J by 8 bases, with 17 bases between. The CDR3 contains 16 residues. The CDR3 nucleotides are TGTGCCAGCAGTTACTCCGGCTTCGGGGGGCCTTATGAGCAGTTCTTC. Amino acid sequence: CASSYSGFGGPYEQFF.